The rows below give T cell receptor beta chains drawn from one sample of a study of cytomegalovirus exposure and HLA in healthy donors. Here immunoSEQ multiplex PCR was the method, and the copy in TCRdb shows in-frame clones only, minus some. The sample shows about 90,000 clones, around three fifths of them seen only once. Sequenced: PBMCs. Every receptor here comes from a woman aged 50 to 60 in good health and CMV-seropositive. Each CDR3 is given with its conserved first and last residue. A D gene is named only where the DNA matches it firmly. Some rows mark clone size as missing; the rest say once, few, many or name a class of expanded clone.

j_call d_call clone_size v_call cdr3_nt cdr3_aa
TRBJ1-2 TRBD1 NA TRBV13 TGTGCCAGCAGCCTAGGACAGGGAGAGTCCTATGGCTACACCTTC CASSLGQGESYGYTF
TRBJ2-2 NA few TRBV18 TGTGCCAGCTCACCAAGGGGAAACACCGGGGAGCTGTTTTTT CASSPRGNTGELFF
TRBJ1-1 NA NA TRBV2 TGTGCCAGCAGTGAAAGGAGGGGAGGGGACACTGAAGCTTTCTTT CASSERRGGDTEAFF
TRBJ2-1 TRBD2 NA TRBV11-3 TGTGCCAGCAGCCCCGGGGGGGGTCCGACTAGGAATGAGCAGTTCTTC CASSPGGGPTRNEQFF
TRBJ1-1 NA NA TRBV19 TGTGCCAGTAGTATAGATCTCGGTGTCGGAACAGTTGAAGCTTTCTTT CASSIDLGVGTVEAFF
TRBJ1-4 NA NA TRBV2 TGTGCCAGCCGAGGACAGCTGACAATAGGCGAAAAACTGTTTTTT CASRGQLTIGEKLFF
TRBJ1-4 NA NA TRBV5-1 TGCGCCAGCAGCTTTCAGGGAATTGCAACTAATGAAAAACTGTTTTTT CASSFQGIATNEKLFF
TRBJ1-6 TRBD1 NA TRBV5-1 TGCGCCAGCAGCTTGGACGGGACAGGGGGCTACAATTCACCCCTCCACTTT CASSLDGTGGYNSPLHF
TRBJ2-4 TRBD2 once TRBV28 TGTGCCAGCAGTCCCCGGACTAGCGGCTACTTGGACATTCAGTACTTC CASSPRTSGYLDIQYF
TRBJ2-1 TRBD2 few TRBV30 TGTGCCTGGAGACTAGCGGCCAATGAGCAGTTCTTC CAWRLAANEQFF
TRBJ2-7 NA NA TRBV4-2 TGTGCCAGCAGCCAAGATACCGGGGTAGGCTACGAGCAGTACTTC CASSQDTGVGYEQYF
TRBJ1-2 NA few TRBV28 TGTGCCAGCAGTTCCTCCCCCGGGACACCCTATGGCTACACCTTC CASSSSPGTPYGYTF
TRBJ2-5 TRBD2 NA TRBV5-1 TGCGCCAGCAGCGACGGAAGCGGGGGGACCGGAAACCAAGAGACCCAGTACTTC CASSDGSGGTGNQETQYF
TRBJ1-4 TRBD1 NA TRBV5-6 TGTGCCAGCAGCTTCAAGGACAGGGCTGTCCTGTTTTTT CASSFKDRAVLFF
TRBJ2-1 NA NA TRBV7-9 TGTGCCACTCACCCTCGGGGGGCCCCTAGGCAGTTCTTC CATHPRGAPRQFF
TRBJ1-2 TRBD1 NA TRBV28 TGTGCCAGCAGACCTACAGGGGACTATGGCTACACCTTC CASRPTGDYGYTF
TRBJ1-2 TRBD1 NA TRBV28 TGTGCCAGCAGTCGTGACACAGGGGGCTATGGCTACACCTTC CASSRDTGGYGYTF
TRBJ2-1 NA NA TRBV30 TGTGCCTGGAGTAGTCCGACCAGGGGCTACAATGAGCAGTTCTTC CAWSSPTRGYNEQFF
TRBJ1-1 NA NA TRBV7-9 TGTGCCAGCAGCTTACTAGCCGAAGCTTTCTTT CASSLLAEAFF
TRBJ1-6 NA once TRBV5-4 TGTGCCAGCAGCTTGGATAGGCAGGGCTATAATTCACCCCTCCACTTT CASSLDRQGYNSPLHF